One sample yielded the 30 T cell receptor beta chains listed below, sequenced in a study of blood T cell repertoires in COVID-19. Produced via immunoSEQ multiplex PCR; TCRdb's table is partial and in-frame only. Of under 95,000 clones in the sample, 83% were seen once. Material for sequencing was peripheral blood. Receptor source: an elderly woman with acute or convalescent COVID-19.

This clone was seen a single time. The chain has TRBV5-1 and TRBJ2-5; maybe TRBD2 (5 bases). The germline V and J ends were trimmed by 4 bases and 2 bases, with 15 bases remaining between them. CDR1 is SGHRS, CDR2 YFSETQ, per germline. The length of the CDR3 is 15 residues. CDR3 bases: TGCGCCAGCAGCGGAGGAAACAGAGCGCAAGAGACCCAGTACTTC. This codes for CASSGGNRAQETQYF.

V and J are TRBV20-1 and TRBJ2-3; possibly TRBD1 for D (5 bases). Trimming removed 5 bases from V and 5 bases from J, with 8 bases in between. The length of the CDR3 is 11 residues. CDR1 is DFQATT, CDR2 SNEGSKA, per germline (reference sequence). The CDR3 DNA is TGCAGTGCTTTTAGGGGAGATACGCAGTATTTT. Encoded protein: CSAFRGDTQYF.

The J gene is TRBJ2-1, the V gene TRBV28; 10 bases line up with TRBD2. CDR3 length: 16 residues. V lost 6 bases to trimming and J lost 11 bases; unmatched junction nucleotides: 16. CDR1 and CDR2 from the germline V gene are MDHEN and SYDVKM. CDR3: CASSPLAGIGGSKQFF. CDR3 DNA: TGTGCCAGCAGCCCACTAGCGGGGATTGGGGGTTCTAAGCAGTTCTTC.

This clone was seen a few times. The rearrangement uses TRBV5-1 and TRBJ2-7; a possible D gene is TRBD2 (6 bases). The V gene's germline CDR1 is SGHRS and CDR2 YFSETQ. The CDR3 is 13 amino acids. The ends were cut back, 2 bases at V and 6 bases at J, with 12 bases in the middle. The DNA for the CDR3 is TGCGCCAGCAGCTTCGAACTAGCTTTCGAGCAGTACTTC. Protein: CASSFELAFEQYF.

The V and J genes are TRBV9 and TRBJ2-5, with TRBD2 matching over 7 bases. The V and J ends lost 0 bases and 5 bases, in that order; junction bases with no gene match: 7. Germline V lookup: CDR1 SGDLS, CDR2 YYNGEE. CDR3 size: 15 residues. DNA for the CDR3: TGTGCCAGCAGCGTAGGTCCGGGAGGTGGGGAGACCCAGTACTTC. It codes for CASSVGPGGGETQYF.

The table lists this clone with a count of one. V is TRBV27 and J is TRBJ1-6; 7 positions match TRBD1. The CDR3 contains 15 residues. Trimming at V came to 7 bases and at J to 8 bases, leaving 11 bases not matched to a gene. Germline V gene lookup returns CDR1 MNHEY and CDR2 SMNVEV (reference sequence). The CDR3 DNA reads TGTGCCAGCACAACCCTGGACAGGATGGATTCACCCCTCCACTTT. It yields the protein CASTTLDRMDSPLHF.

This clone was recorded a few times. The same CDR3 is also encoded by other DNA sequences in this sample. V and J are TRBV6-1 and TRBJ1-5; 8 nucleotides match TRBD1. Germline V lookup: CDR1 MNHNS, CDR2 SASEGT. This CDR3 region has 16 residues. J lost 1 base, V lost 4 bases, and 6 bases had no gene match. Here the CDR3 DNA reads TGTGCCAGCAGTGTACGACAGGGGTTGAGCAATCAGCCCCAGCATTTT. It translates to CASSVRQGLSNQPQHF.

The chain couples TRBV7-2 to TRBJ2-1; 8 bases are shared with TRBD1. J gave up 9 bases and V 4 bases, and 8 bases lay outside the gene matches. Germline V gene data show CDR1 as SGHTA and CDR2 as FQGNSA. The CDR3 length is 14 residues. The CDR3 DNA is TGTGCCAGCAGCTCCCAAACAGGGGGTAGTGAGCAGTTCTTC. Protein sequence: CASSSQTGGSEQFF.

The chain uses TRBV5-1 and TRBJ1-4; TRBD1 is a possible D gene (6 bases). The CDR3 covers 17 residues. Trimming cost V 4 bases and J 0 bases, with 16 bases left between them. Germline CDR1 and CDR2: SGHRS and YFSETQ. In nucleotides, the CDR3 is TGCGCCAGCAGCGGGGGGGCCGGACGTGCAACTAATGAAAAACTGTTTTTT. It yields the protein CASSGGAGRATNEKLFF.

This rearrangement joins TRBV5-1 to TRBJ2-3; 9 bases agree with TRBD2. The germline V gene has CDR1 SGHRS and CDR2 YFSETQ. This CDR3 has 15 amino acids. V was clipped by 0 bases and J by 10 bases; unmatched bases: 9. CDR3 sequence: CASSLAPQREAPQYF. In DNA form, the CDR3 reads TGCGCCAGCAGCTTGGCCCCGCAGCGGGAGGCCCCGCAGTATTTT.

This clone is a singleton in its sample. The chain joins TRBV10-3 to TRBJ1-1; maybe TRBD1 (6 bases). Germline CDR1 reads ENHRY; CDR2 reads SYGVKD. The CDR3 totals 14 residues. The V end lost 2 bases, the J end lost 0 bases, and 7 bases lay between the germline ends. The CDR3, as DNA: TGTGCCATCAGTGAGGGGACAATGAACACTGAAGCTTTCTTT. It yields the protein CAISEGTMNTEAFF.

The chain carries TRBV11-3 and TRBJ2-5; TRBD1 is a possible D gene (6 bases). Trimming stripped 5 bases from V and 4 bases from J, with 11 bases between. This CDR3 comprises 13 residues. The germline V gene encodes CDR1 SGHNT and CDR2 YENEEA. DNA of the CDR3: TGTGCCAGCAGCCAGGGACAAGGAGAGACCCAGTACTTC. It is translated as CASSQGQGETQYF.

The gene calls are TRBV7-2 and TRBJ2-1; TRBD2 agrees at 8 bases. This CDR3 comprises 15 residues. Unmatched junction bases numbered 5, after V lost 5 bases and J lost 2 bases. Germline-derived CDR1 and CDR2 are SGHTA and FQGNSA. CDR3 in amino acids: CASSALAGTYNEQFF. CDR3 sequence (DNA): TGTGCCAGCAGCGCCTTAGCGGGAACCTACAATGAGCAGTTCTTC.

The rearrangement uses TRBV30 and TRBJ2-5; 11 bases fit TRBD2. Germline V gives CDR1 GTSNPN, CDR2 SVGIG (reference sequence). CDR3 length equals 14 residues. The J segment lost 4 bases and the V segment lost 3 bases, leaving 4 bases of the junction unmatched. The DNA for the CDR3 is TGTGCCTGGAGCCGAGGACTAGCGGGAGAGACCCAGTACTTC. Amino acid sequence: CAWSRGLAGETQYF.

This clone came up once. The rearrangement uses TRBV10-1 and TRBJ2-7, with D perhaps matching TRBD1 (5 bases). The ends were cut back, 1 base at V and 3 bases at J, with 10 bases in the middle. Germline CDR1 is WNHNN and CDR2 is SYGVQD (reference sequence). The length of the CDR3 is 14 residues. CDR3 in DNA: TGCGCCAGCAGTGAGTTCCAGGGAAGCTACGAGCAGTACTTC. Encoded protein: CASSEFQGSYEQYF.

The V and J genes are TRBV29-1 and TRBJ1-2, with D tentatively TRBD1 (6 bases). Germline V lookup: CDR1 SQVTM, CDR2 ANQGSEA. Trimming left V 6 bases short and J 4 bases short, with 15 bases between. The CDR3 is 13 amino acids. CDR3 in amino acids: CSVGHGSGYGYTF. CDR3 bases: TGCAGCGTGGGACACGGATCTGGCTATGGCTACACCTTC.

The chain has TRBV9 and TRBJ2-5, with TRBD2 identical over 10 bases. The V and J ends lost 5 bases and 10 bases, in that order; junction bases with no gene match: 11. This CDR3 region has 14 residues. Germline CDR1 SGDLS, CDR2 YYNGEE. The CDR3 region has the DNA TGTGCCAGCAGTTCGGGACTAGCGAGGCTGTTCCAGTACTTC. It specifies CASSSGLARLFQYF.

This chain connects TRBV5-5 to TRBJ1-5; 11 bases align to TRBD1. The CDR3 consists of 16 residues. The junction had 7 bases not matched to a gene; V was cut back by 3 bases and J by 5 bases. Looked up from germline, CDR1 is SGHKS and CDR2 is YYEKEE (reference sequence). In DNA form, the CDR3 reads TGTGCCAGCAGCTCCTGGACAGGGGGCCGCGATCAGCCCCAGCATTTT. As protein: CASSSWTGGRDQPQHF.

This clone was picked up one time. The gene calls are TRBV11-3 and TRBJ2-7, with 14 nucleotides matching TRBD2. The germline gives CDR1 SGHNT, CDR2 YENEEA. V gave up 1 base and J gave up 6 bases; unmatched junction bases: 5. The CDR3 runs to 16 residues. This chain's CDR3 is CASSLASGLAGAEQYF. In DNA form, the CDR3 reads TGTGCCAGCAGCTTAGCCTCGGGACTAGCGGGAGCCGAGCAGTACTTC.

The chain uses TRBV5-6 and TRBJ2-4, with D tentatively TRBD1 (6 bases). Deletions cut 4 bases from V and 6 bases from J, with 14 bases between. This CDR3 contains 14 residues. Germline CDR1 and CDR2: SGHDT and YYEEEE. The CDR3 loop is CASSPLRGGNIQYF. In DNA, the CDR3 is TGTGCCAGCAGCCCCCTGCGAGGGGGAAACATTCAGTACTTC.

V and J are TRBV7-2 and TRBJ2-5, with D perhaps matching TRBD2 (5 bases). The CDR3 has 14 amino acids. CDR1 SGHTA and CDR2 FQGNSA come from the germline V gene. Trimming took 5 bases from V and 1 from J, leaving 11 bases between them. The CDR3 DNA reads TGTGCCAGCAGCGGAGGCGGGCTCCAAGAGACCCAGTACTTC. It codes for CASSGGGLQETQYF.

This chain connects TRBV18 to TRBJ1-2; 7 bases map to TRBD1. The ends lost 2 bases at V and 5 bases at J; junction bases unmatched: 8. Germline V gives CDR1 KGHSH, CDR2 LQKENI. CDR3 length: 15 residues. The CDR3 here is CASSPSDRIGYGYTF. DNA of the CDR3: TGTGCCAGCTCACCATCGGACAGGATTGGGTATGGCTACACCTTC.

The chain is built from TRBV5-4 and TRBJ2-5, with 10 positions matching TRBD1. The CDR3 contains 14 residues. V shed 8 bases and J 5 bases; nucleotides not matched to a gene: 9. Germline CDR1 and CDR2: SGHNT and YYREEE (reference sequence). CDR3 nucleotide sequence: TGTGCCAGTAAGACAGGGGGCGGTGGGGAGACCCAGTACTTC. Translated, it gives CASKTGGGGETQYF.

The gene calls are TRBV5-6 and TRBJ2-7; D perhaps matches TRBD2 (6 bases). V was trimmed by 4 bases and J by 4 bases, leaving 18 bases between them. The CDR3 sequence is 15 residues long. Germline-derived CDR1 and CDR2 are SGHDT and YYEEEE. The CDR3 DNA follows: TGTGCCAGCAGCCCGGGCGGAGGGGTACTATACGAGCAGTACTTC. Its protein is CASSPGGGVLYEQYF. Drawing the rest from reference TRBV5-6 and TRBJ2-7, the complete variable domain is DAGVTQSPTHLIKTRGQQVTLRCSPKSGHDTVSWYQQALGQGPQFIFQYYEEEERQRGNFPDRFSGHQFPNYSSELNVNALLLGDSALYLCASSPGGGVLYEQYFGPGTRLTVT.

This clone came up a few times. This chain connects TRBV2 to TRBJ2-2, with 11 bases lining up with TRBD2. In germline, CDR1 is SNHLY, CDR2 FYNNEI. This CDR3 is 16 amino acids long. J lost 7 bases, V lost 10 bases, and 14 bases had no gene match. CDR3 residues: CATSSALAGVGGELFF. For the CDR3, the DNA is TGTGCCACCTCGTCGGCACTAGCGGGAGTAGGCGGGGAGCTGTTTTTT.

Written as DNA, the CDR3 is TGTGCCAGCAGTTTGGGTGGCAGGGGAAACTATGGCTACACCTTC. Residues: CASSLGGRGNYGYTF. The rearrangement joins TRBV27 to TRBJ1-2; weak D call: TRBD1 (6 bases). The V end was cut by 3 bases, the J end by 2 bases, with 13 bases between. Germline lookup yields CDR1 MNHEY and CDR2 SMNVEV (reference sequence). The CDR3 spans 15 residues.

This clone was seen only once. This chain uses TRBV28 with TRBJ2-7; D uncertain. V was cut by 7 bases and J by 2 bases, with 15 bases left in between. The CDR3 contains 14 residues. In germline, CDR1 is MDHEN, CDR2 SYDVKM. The CDR3 bases are TGTGCCAGCACCGATCCTGGGCAGACCTACGAGCAGTACTTC. Protein sequence: CASTDPGQTYEQYF.

The CDR3 region is CASSPSGGNQPQHF. The CDR3 DNA is TGTGCCAGCAGCCCTTCAGGGGGCAATCAGCCCCAGCATTTT. The rearrangement joins TRBV7-2 to TRBJ1-5, with D possibly TRBD1 on 6 matching bases. The CDR3 length is 14 residues. V was clipped by 5 bases and J by 2 bases, with 10 bases between them. Germline V gives CDR1 SGHTA, CDR2 FQGNSA.

This clone was observed a single time. V and J are TRBV7-2 and TRBJ2-2; the D gene is possibly TRBD2 (6 bases). This CDR3 is built from 17 residues. Germline lookup yields CDR1 SGHTA and CDR2 FQGNSA. V dropped 2 bases and J dropped 3 bases, with 16 bases sitting between them. The CDR3, as DNA: TGTGCCAGCAGCTTAAGCCCAAGTTGGGGGGACACCGGGGAGCTGTTTTTT. Translating gives CASSLSPSWGDTGELFF.

CDR3 DNA sequence: TGTGCCAGCAGCCCTGCCCGGGGGACAGGAACCTACGAGCAGTACTTC. It translates to CASSPARGTGTYEQYF. The rearrangement joins TRBV21-1 to TRBJ2-7; the D call of TRBD1 is as the table states it, not checked on the DNA. TRBV21-1 is tagged as a pseudogene. This CDR3 has 16 residues.